These 20 T cell receptor beta chains were all obtained from the same sample, sequenced in a study of blood T cells in healthy people across ages. Together with a sample-barcoded 5' primer, a J-beta primer mix was included in a second PCR lasting about 6 to 11 cycles. TCRdb processed the 5' RACE reads anew with MiXCR; each CDR3 protein has one entry. The table lists approximately 700,000 distinct CDR3 sequences, 32% of them singletons. The specimen was blood. The receptors derive from an elderly woman in good health.

This clonotype was counted only a few times. A read error may be the cause here, since a much bigger clone is one base away. The rearrangement uses TRBV27 and TRBJ1-5; D may be TRBD1 (6 bases). Germline CDR1 is MNHEY and CDR2 is SMNVEV (reference sequence). The CDR3 covers 16 residues. V was pared by 5 bases and J by 6 bases, with 20 bases between. CDR3 protein: CASSPIRGARGQPQHF. The CDR3 bases are TGTGCCAGCAGTCCAATACGGGGGGCGCGGGGTCAGCCCCAGCATTTT.

This chain uses TRBV6-6 with TRBJ1-6, with unresolved D. The CDR3 sequence is 13 residues long. CDR1 and CDR2 (germline): MNHNY, SVGAGI (reference sequence). V lost 6 bases to trimming and J lost 5 bases, with 8 bases between them. The CDR3 sequence: CASRDLHNSPLHF. As DNA, the CDR3 is TGTGCCAGCAGGGACCTCCATAATTCACCCCTCCACTTT.

This sequence joins TRBV25-1 and TRBJ1-2; D perhaps matches TRBD1 (5 bases). Trimming left V 1 base short and J 5 bases short, with 14 bases between. Germline assignment: CDR1 MGHDK and CDR2 SYGVNS. The CDR3 runs to 15 residues. DNA of the CDR3: TGTGCCAGCAGTGAATCGGGAGCAGGGAGGTATGGCTACACCTTC. Protein product: CASSESGAGRYGYTF.

This clonotype has at least ten counts. CDR3 DNA: TGTGCCAGCAGCTTAGGAGGGGCTGGCAATGAGCAGTTCTTC. Protein sequence: CASSLGGAGNEQFF. V gene TRBV7-6 combines with J gene TRBJ2-1; D is perhaps TRBD1 or TRBD2 (5 bases each). Germline V lookup: CDR1 SGHVS, CDR2 FNYEAQ. CDR3 length equals 14 residues. Trimming removed 1 base at V and 6 bases at J, with 10 bases between.

This clonotype was found many times. The chain combines TRBV4-3 with TRBJ2-7; 11 positions match TRBD2. The junction had 5 bases not matched to a gene; V was cut back by 0 bases and J by 4 bases. The CDR3 is 16 residues long. Germline CDR1 reads LGHNA; CDR2 reads YSLEER. The CDR3 sequence: CASSQDRGTSGYEQYF. DNA for the CDR3: TGCGCCAGCAGCCAAGATCGGGGGACTAGCGGATACGAGCAGTACTTC.

The V and J genes are TRBV20-1 and TRBJ2-5; D possibly uses TRBD1 or TRBD2 (6 bases each). With 6 bases removed from V and 1 base from J, the gap between germline ends came to 27 bases. CDR3 length: 18 amino acids. The V gene's germline CDR1 is DFQATT and CDR2 SNEGSKA (reference sequence). The CDR3 sequence is CSARPKGGFRLSQETQYF. Here the CDR3 DNA reads TGCAGTGCCCGACCGAAGGGGGGTTTTAGGTTGAGCCAAGAGACCCAGTACTTC.

The chain employs TRBV5-6 and TRBJ1-5; D unresolved. The CDR3 spans 15 residues. Germline V gene lookup returns CDR1 SGHDT and CDR2 YYEEEE. The V and J ends lost 1 base and 3 bases respectively, with 11 bases between them. For the CDR3, the DNA is TGTGCCAGCAGCTTGAACCCGTATATCAATCAGCCCCAGCATTTT. Amino acid sequence: CASSLNPYINQPQHF.

Comment on this clonotype: A read error may produce the germline difference seen at one junction end. The V and J genes are TRBV6-6 and TRBJ2-3; 9 nucleotides agree with TRBD1. Germline values: CDR1 MNHNY, CDR2 SVGAGI (reference sequence). The CDR3 has 17 residues. The chain's CDR3 is CASSYGRQGGFGDAQYF. The DNA of the CDR3 is TGTGCCAGCAGTTACGGCCGACAGGGGGGATTTGGAGATGCGCAGTATTTT.

With respect to this clonotype: This may come from a read error, since a much larger clone is one base off. Lacking the conserved final phenylalanine or tryptophan, this CDR3 likely reflects a read error. The rearrangement links TRBV7-2 to TRBJ1-1; D remains ambiguous. The CDR3 has 15 amino acids. CDR1 SGHTA and CDR2 FQGNSA come from the germline V gene. V dropped 1 base and J dropped 0 bases, with 9 bases sitting between them. CDR3 DNA sequence: TGTGCCAGCAGCTTAGATCTCTTTTTGAACACTGAAGCTTTCTCT. It specifies CASSLDLFLNTEAFS.

This clonotype was seen many times. The rearrangement uses TRBV20-1 and TRBJ2-7, with D perhaps matching TRBD2 (7 bases). Germline CDR1 reads DFQATT; CDR2 reads SNEGSKA (reference sequence). V lost 1 base and J 5 bases, leaving 21 bases between the germline ends. The length of the CDR3 is 16 residues. The DNA for the CDR3 is TGCAGTGCTAGAGGCCCCTCGGGGGGCCTTGGCCACGAGCAGTACTTC. It is translated as CSARGPSGGLGHEQYF.

Concerning this clonotype itself: Since a much larger clone is just one base distant, this may be a read error. The rearrangement joins TRBV5-1 to TRBJ2-3; D not certain. Germline CDR1 SGHRS, CDR2 YFSETQ. The CDR3 runs to 14 residues. CDR3 protein: CASGLKSAWDTQYF. CDR3 bases: TGCGCCAGCGGCTTGAAATCGGCTTGGGATACGCAGTATTTT.

This clonotype was recorded once. The junction departs from germline at one end; a sequencing error may be responsible. The chain carries TRBV29-1 and TRBJ2-1; unclear D gene. Germline CDR1 reads SQVTM; CDR2 reads ANQGSEA. The CDR3 has 14 residues. This CDR3 reads CSVGVPSSYNEQIF. DNA of the CDR3: TGCAGCGTTGGGGTCCCGAGCTCCTACAATGAGCAGATCTTC.

This clonotype has a count of ten or more. The chain links TRBV6-2 or TRBV6-3 to TRBJ2-1; the match to TRBD1 covers 8 bases. This CDR3 is 15 amino acids long. Losses at the gene ends were 0 bases for V and 7 bases for J; bases not matched to a gene: 5. CDR1 is MNHEY and CDR2 is SVGEGT in the germline V gene. CDR3 protein: CASSYSDRGSNEQFF. DNA of the CDR3: TGTGCCAGCAGTTACTCCGACAGGGGCAGTAATGAGCAGTTCTTC.

This clonotype was found many times. The rearrangement uses TRBV29-1 and TRBJ2-7; 16 positions match TRBD2. Germline CDR1 is SQVTM and CDR2 is ANQGSEA. There are 15 residues in the CDR3. V lost 6 bases, J lost 4 bases, and 6 bases stayed unmatched. The CDR3 is CSVSGTSGGGYEQYF. The CDR3 nucleotides are TGCAGCGTCTCCGGGACTAGCGGGGGGGGTTACGAGCAGTACTTC.

The rearrangement uses TRBV20-1 and TRBJ1-2; D may be TRBD1 (5 bases). With 5 bases removed from V and 6 bases from J, the gap between germline ends came to 19 bases. CDR1 DFQATT and CDR2 SNEGSKA come from the germline V gene (reference sequence). CDR3 size: 14 residues. The CDR3 region has the DNA TGCAGTGCTCCTTCTATCTGGGGACCCGATGGCTACACCTTC. Its translation: CSAPSIWGPDGYTF.

The rearrangement joins TRBV24-1 to TRBJ2-1; possible D gene TRBD1, 7 bases. Trimming shortened V by 9 bases and J by 8 bases, and 13 bases separated the two germline ends. Germline V gene lookup returns CDR1 KGHDR and CDR2 SFDVKD. This CDR3 is 12 amino acids long. CDR3 in amino acids: CATGGGGDEQFF. Written as DNA, the CDR3 is TGTGCCACCGGTGGAGGGGGCGATGAGCAGTTCTTC.

In its sample, this clonotype was seen a few times. The rearrangement links TRBV6-1 to TRBJ1-1; 10 nucleotides agree with TRBD1. The germline gives CDR1 MNHNS, CDR2 SASEGT. After removal of 6 bases from V and 4 bases from J, the junction contained 2 bases not matched to a gene. The CDR3 extends over 13 amino acids. CDR3 loop: CASRGQGITEAFF. CDR3 DNA: TGTGCCAGCAGGGGACAGGGGATCACTGAAGCTTTCTTT.

The gene calls are TRBV6-1 and TRBJ1-2, with a tentative D call TRBD1 (6 bases). Germline V gene data show CDR1 as MNHNS and CDR2 as SASEGT. This CDR3 spans 14 amino acids. With 6 bases removed from V and 3 bases from J, the gap between germline ends came to 14 bases. The CDR3 protein is CASRDVGAYYGYTF. The CDR3 DNA is TGTGCCAGCAGGGACGTGGGGGCCTACTATGGCTACACCTTC.

This clonotype was seen at least ten times. V is TRBV5-1 and J is TRBJ2-3; TRBD2 is a possible D gene (5 bases). The CDR3 runs 16 residues. With 0 bases removed from V and 3 bases from J, the gap between germline ends came to 14 bases. CDR1 is SGHRS and CDR2 is YFSETQ in the germline V gene. The CDR3 sequence: CASSLVAQTGTDTQYF. CDR3 DNA: TGCGCCAGCAGCTTGGTGGCCCAAACGGGGACAGATACGCAGTATTTT.

The sample holds many counts of this clonotype. This chain uses TRBV12-3 or TRBV12-4 with TRBJ2-1; no definite D call. CDR3 length: 15 residues. The V and J ends lost 0 bases and 2 bases respectively, with 8 bases between them. CDR3 in DNA: TGTGCCAGCAGTTTAGCTACCGGGCCCTACAATGAGCAGTTCTTC. Amino acid sequence: CASSLATGPYNEQFF.